Described below is a single TCR beta chain sequence and its context. This specimen comes from a study of control samples from healthy donors and cancer patients. Per germline, CDR1 SGHNT and CDR2 YYREEE (reference sequence). This CDR3 is built from 12 residues. V lost 4 bases to trimming and J lost 3 bases, with 8 bases between them. TCRdb keeps only in-frame clones here, not all; method: immunoSEQ multiplex PCR. The data hold approximately 97,000 clones, with around nine tenths observed a single time. This TCR was recovered from a man aged 25-45 years in good health. Sequences were obtained from blood. The chain carries TRBV5-4 and TRBJ2-7, with a weak D call TRBD1 (7 bases). DNA for the CDR3: TGTGCCAGCAGCCAGGGGGGCTACGAGCAGTACTTC. Translated, it gives CASSQGGYEQYF.